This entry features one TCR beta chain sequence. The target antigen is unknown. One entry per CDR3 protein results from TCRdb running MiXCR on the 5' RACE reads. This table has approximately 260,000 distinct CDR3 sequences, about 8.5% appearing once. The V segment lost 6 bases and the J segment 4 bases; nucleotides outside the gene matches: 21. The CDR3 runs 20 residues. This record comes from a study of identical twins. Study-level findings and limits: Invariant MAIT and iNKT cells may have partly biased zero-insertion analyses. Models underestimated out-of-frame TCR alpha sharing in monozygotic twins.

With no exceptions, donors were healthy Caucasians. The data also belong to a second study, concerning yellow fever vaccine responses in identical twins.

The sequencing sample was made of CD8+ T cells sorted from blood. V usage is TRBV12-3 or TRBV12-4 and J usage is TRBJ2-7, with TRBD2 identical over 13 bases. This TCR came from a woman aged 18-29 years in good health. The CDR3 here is CASSSSAGTSGITFLYEQYF. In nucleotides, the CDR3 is TGTGCCAGCAGCTCAAGCGCCGGGACTAGCGGGATCACGTTCTTATACGAGCAGTACTTC.